The clone carrying this T cell receptor beta chain was seen a few times. CDR1 and CDR2 from the germline V gene are SGHRS and YFSETQ. The CDR3 runs to 14 residues. The ends were cut back, 2 bases at V and 7 bases at J, with 13 bases in the middle. The data are from a study of blood T cells in healthy people across ages. Across the study: In model experiments, template switching was able to capture about one barcoded beta molecule for every two T cells that were present.

Combining a sample-barcoded 5' primer with a J-beta primer mix, a second PCR ran for roughly 7 to 12 cycles. From the 5' RACE reads, TCRdb called clonotypes with MiXCR, one entry per CDR3 protein. The sample includes about 1.4 million distinct CDR3 sequences, roughly 59% of them seen just once. The specimen sequenced was blood. The receptor comes from a man between 18 and 35 years old in good health. The rearrangement joins TRBV5-1 to TRBJ2-4, with D possibly being TRBD2 (6 bases). The chain's CDR3 is CASSLGLMGNIQYF. CDR3 nucleotide sequence: TGCGCCAGCAGCTTAGGACTAATGGGCAACATTCAGTACTTC.